Listed here is a single TCR beta chain. The data originate from a study of T cells after yellow fever vaccination. V lost 0 bases, J lost 1 base, and 7 bases lay in between. The germline V gene has CDR1 MNHEY and CDR2 SVGEGT. CDR3 size: 14 residues. TCRdb redid the calling of the 5' RACE reads with MiXCR, one entry per CDR3 protein. The sample has some 300,000 distinct CDR3 sequences, roughly 8.7% seen once. This clonotype originated in a man between 18 and 29 years old who received the YFV17D yellow fever vaccine. The sample here was CD4+ T cells sorted from PBMCs, taken 5 days after the yellow fever booster vaccination. The chain recombines TRBV6-2 or TRBV6-3 with TRBJ2-7; TRBD2 is a possible D gene (5 bases). This CDR3 is CASSYSRVSYEQYV. CDR3 DNA: TGTGCCAGCAGTTACTCGAGGGTATCCTACGAGCAGTACGTC.